This T cell receptor beta chain was recovered during a study of blood T cell repertoires in COVID-19. Study-level information: Collection of acute and convalescent COVID-19 samples took place in the United States, Italy and Spain. Sources were T cells, B-cell-depleted T cells, or PBMCs; the material itself was cDNA or gDNA.

The junction had 12 bases not matched to a gene; V was cut back by 4 bases and J by 9 bases. Germline lookup yields CDR1 SGHDT and CDR2 YYEEEE. The CDR3 loop spans 15 amino acids. Per the study methods: It was from reference gene primer amplification that nucleated cell counts were estimated. Clones were sequenced by immunoSEQ multiplex PCR, and TCRdb holds only the in-frame ones, with some missing. From that table come the V and J calls and clone size; the DNA was used to work out D and trimming. The table lists 150,000 to 200,000 clones, less than 95% of them singletons, with 0.76% in the top ten. Sequencing was carried out using peripheral blood. The TCR sequence derives from a man aged 30-40 years with COVID-19, enrolled during active disease. The chain carries TRBV5-6 and TRBJ2-3; 9 bases are shared with TRBD2. CDR3 residues: CASSTASGGLTTQYF. CDR3 in DNA: TGTGCCAGCAGCACGGCAAGCGGGGGGCTTACCACGCAGTATTTT.